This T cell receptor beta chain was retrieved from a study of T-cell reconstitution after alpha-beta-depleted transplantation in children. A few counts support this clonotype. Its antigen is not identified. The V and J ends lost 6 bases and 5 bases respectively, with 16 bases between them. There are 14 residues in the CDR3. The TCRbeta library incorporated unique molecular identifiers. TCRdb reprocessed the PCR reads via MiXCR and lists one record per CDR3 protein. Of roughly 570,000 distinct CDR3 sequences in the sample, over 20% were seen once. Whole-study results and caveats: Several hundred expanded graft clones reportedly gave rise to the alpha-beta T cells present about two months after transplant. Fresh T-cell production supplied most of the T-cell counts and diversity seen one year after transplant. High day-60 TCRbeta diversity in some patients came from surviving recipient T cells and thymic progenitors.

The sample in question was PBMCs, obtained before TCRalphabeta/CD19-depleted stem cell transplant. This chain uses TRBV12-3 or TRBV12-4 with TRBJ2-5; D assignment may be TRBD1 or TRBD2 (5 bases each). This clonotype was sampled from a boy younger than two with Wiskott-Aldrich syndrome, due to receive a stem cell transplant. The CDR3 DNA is TGTGCCAGCAGGCGCAAGGGGACGGTGGAGACCCAGTACTTC. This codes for CASRRKGTVETQYF.